This is a list of T cell receptor beta chains from one sample in a study of OX40 agonist ivuxolimab in advanced cancers. Sequencing used immunoSEQ multiplex PCR; TCRdb keeps in-frame clones, though not all of them. The profile shows 45,000 to 65,000 clones, 60% to 80% of them singletons. The specimen comprised CD4+ or CD8+ T cells sorted from blood, sampled in a trial of the OX40 agonist ivuxolimab. The receptor source for this set is an adult with an advanced solid tumor such as melanoma, head and neck, liver or kidney cancer. Each CDR3 is given with its conserved first and last residue. Each record gives: V gene, clone size, J gene, D gene, CDR3 protein, CDR3 DNA. A D gene is named only where the DNA matches it firmly. Size is omitted from some rows. Given values are once, few, many or a class for expanded clones.

TRBV15	.	TRBJ1-2	.	CATSRSGFGYGYTF	TGTGCCACCAGCAGATCAGGATTTGGGTATGGCTACACCTTC
TRBV7-9	.	TRBJ2-4	.	CASSSSSLTLAKNIQYF	TGTGCCAGCAGCTCCTCCAGTCTGACCCTAGCCAAAAACATTCAGTACTTC
TRBV4-1	.	TRBJ2-3	.	CASSQDEELTQYF	TGCGCCAGCAGCCAAGACGAGGAGCTTACGCAGTATTTT
TRBV7-3	.	TRBJ2-2	.	CASSRRALNTGELFF	TGTGCCAGCAGCCGGCGGGCCTTAAACACCGGGGAGCTGTTTTTT
TRBV7-2	.	TRBJ1-6	TRBD1	CASSLGTGGRYNSPLHF	TGTGCCAGCAGCTTGGGGACAGGGGGCCGATATAATTCACCCCTCCACTTT
TRBV5-1	.	TRBJ2-7	TRBD1	CASSLAGGQRNEQYF	TGCGCCAGCAGCTTGGCAGGGGGACAAAGGAACGAGCAGTACTTC
TRBV5-5	.	TRBJ2-7	.	CASSLQSGETYEQYF	TGTGCCAGCAGCTTGCAGTCAGGGGAAACCTACGAGCAGTACTTC
TRBV4-3	few	TRBJ2-3	TRBD2	CASSQVSGGFTDTQYF	TGCGCCAGCAGCCAAGTTAGCGGGGGGTTCACAGATACGCAGTATTTT
TRBV6-5	.	TRBJ2-1	TRBD2	CASKRLAIYNEQFF	TGTGCCAGCAAACGACTAGCAATATACAATGAGCAGTTCTTC
TRBV28	few	TRBJ1-5	.	CASSLRDGPYQPQHF	TGTGCCAGCAGTTTAAGGGACGGACCGTATCAGCCCCAGCATTTT
TRBV5-1	few	TRBJ2-7	.	CASSWGPTGTEQYF	TGCGCCAGCAGCTGGGGGCCCACAGGGACCGAGCAGTACTTC
TRBV6-5	.	TRBJ1-1	.	CASSEILRNTEAFF	TGTGCCAGCAGTGAAATCCTGCGGAACACTGAAGCTTTCTTT
TRBV29-1	.	TRBJ1-4	.	CSVGSPNEKLFF	TGCAGCGTGGGGAGCCCCAATGAAAAACTGTTTTTT
TRBV23-1	.	TRBJ1-4	.	CASSQNTAQGGGLNEKLFF	TGCGCCAGCAGTCAAAATACTGCCCAGGGAGGGGGTTTGAATGAAAAACTGTTTTTT
TRBV2	once	TRBJ2-5	TRBD2	CASLPRGARETQYF	TGTGCCAGCTTACCGCGGGGGGCCCGAGAGACCCAGTACTTC
TRBV5-1	.	TRBJ2-7	TRBD1	CASSTGTGSSYEQYF	TGCGCCAGCAGCACCGGGACAGGGAGTTCCTACGAGCAGTACTTC
TRBV11-2	.	TRBJ2-3	.	CASSPTSGTDTQYF	TGTGCCAGCAGCCCTACGTCCGGCACAGATACGCAGTATTTT
TRBV5-4	.	TRBJ1-1	.	CASSSQTEAFF	TGTGCCAGCAGCTCCCAAACTGAAGCTTTCTTT
TRBV14	.	TRBJ2-1	TRBD2	CASSLRPLLAVQQYNEQFF	TGTGCCAGCAGCCTGCGGCCTCTCCTAGCGGTACAACAATATAATGAGCAGTTCTTC
TRBV11-2	.	TRBJ2-1	TRBD2	CASSPGIGTSGGSYNEQFF	TGTGCCAGCAGCCCCGGGATAGGGACTAGCGGGGGATCCTACAATGAGCAGTTCTTC
TRBV6-1	few	TRBJ2-7	TRBD2	CASSEVRASGRVYEQYF	TGTGCCAGCAGTGAAGTAAGGGCTAGCGGGAGGGTGTACGAGCAGTACTTC
TRBV5-1	.	TRBJ2-3	.	CASSLGGSPSTDTQYF	TGCGCCAGCAGCTTGGGGGGGAGCCCTAGCACAGATACGCAGTATTTT
TRBV29-1	.	TRBJ1-2	.	CSVASGSVYGYTF	TGCAGCGTTGCTAGCGGGTCTGTCTATGGCTACACCTTC
TRBV5-1	few	TRBJ2-7	TRBD1	CASSREPQGANYEQYF	TGCGCCAGCAGCCGTGAACCCCAGGGGGCCAACTACGAGCAGTACTTC
TRBV6-5	once	TRBJ1-2	.	CASKGRNYGYTF	TGTGCCAGCAAAGGGCGGAACTATGGCTACACCTTC
TRBV11-3	.	TRBJ2-3	TRBD1	CASSAGQAFTDTQYF	TGTGCCAGCAGCGCGGGACAGGCTTTCACAGATACGCAGTATTTT
TRBV30	.	TRBJ2-7	TRBD2	CAWSRLGTSGSYGQYF	TGTGCCTGGAGCAGACTCGGGACTAGCGGATCCTACGGGCAGTACTTC
TRBV6-5	.	TRBJ2-7	.	CASSYNRDSEQYF	TGTGCCAGCAGTTACAACAGGGACTCGGAGCAGTACTTC
TRBV11-2	few	TRBJ2-2	TRBD1	CASSLGDRDDTGELFF	TGTGCCAGCAGCTTAGGGGACAGGGATGACACCGGGGAGCTGTTTTTT
TRBV28	.	TRBJ2-7	.	CASSLPGQWWPYEQYF	TGTGCCAGCAGTCTCCCGGGCCAATGGTGGCCCTACGAGCAGTACTTC
TRBV19	.	TRBJ1-1	.	CASNRDGIGNTEAFF	TGTGCCAGTAATCGGGACGGTATCGGGAACACTGAAGCTTTCTTT
TRBV9	.	TRBJ2-3	TRBD1	CVSSVGDSFTDTQYF	TGTGTCAGCAGCGTAGGGGACAGCTTCACAGATACGCAGTATTTT
TRBV7-6	.	TRBJ1-2	.	CASSLGGGNYGYTF	TGTGCCAGCAGCTTAGGGGGTGGTAACTATGGCTACACCTTC
TRBV5-1	.	TRBJ2-4	TRBD1	CASSLRQGAGNIQYF	TGCGCCAGCAGCTTGAGACAGGGGGCGGGAAACATTCAGTACTTC
TRBV19	.	TRBJ1-1	.	CASIGGLLGAEAFF	TGTGCCAGTATTGGGGGGCTCCTGGGCGCTGAAGCTTTCTTT
TRBV6-5	few	TRBJ1-1	.	CATGRMNTEAFF	TGTGCCACCGGACGGATGAACACTGAAGCTTTCTTT
TRBV19	few	TRBJ2-7	TRBD1	CATRPGQGTYEQYF	TGTGCCACTCGACCGGGACAGGGGACCTACGAGCAGTACTTC
TRBV10-3	.	TRBJ1-5	.	CAISEGPGAYQPQHF	TGTGCCATCAGTGAAGGACCAGGGGCATATCAGCCCCAGCATTTT
TRBV25-1	.	TRBJ1-2	.	CASSDGYGYTF	TGTGCCAGCAGTGATGGCTATGGCTACACCTTC
TRBV28	few	TRBJ1-1	.	CASSFLTGPPEAFF	TGTGCCAGCAGTTTCCTAACAGGACCCCCTGAAGCTTTCTTT
TRBV15	few	TRBJ1-2	.	CATSRESGYYGYTF	TGTGCCACCAGCAGAGAATCGGGTTACTATGGCTACACCTTC
TRBV7-2	.	TRBJ1-2	TRBD1	CASSSSAGGANYGYTF	TGTGCCAGCAGCTCCTCTGCAGGGGGTGCGAACTATGGCTACACCTTC
TRBV6-5	.	TRBJ1-2	.	CASSYRQGANVYGYTF	TGTGCCAGCAGTTACCGGCAGGGTGCGAATGTCTATGGCTACACCTTC
TRBV18	.	TRBJ2-3	.	CASSPRTGRDTQYF	TGTGCCAGCTCACCAAGAACAGGGCGAGATACGCAGTATTTT
TRBV7-6	.	TRBJ2-3	.	CASSKGNTDTQYF	TGTGCCAGCAGCAAAGGGAACACAGATACGCAGTATTTT
TRBV19	.	TRBJ1-5	.	CASSRGGAQPQHF	TGTGCCAGTAGTAGGGGGGGGGCTCAGCCCCAGCATTTT
TRBV7-3	.	TRBJ2-1	.	CASSLEATNEQFF	TGTGCCAGCAGCTTAGAGGCTACCAATGAGCAGTTCTTC
TRBV18	few	TRBJ1-1	.	CASSPGVTEAFF	TGTGCCAGCTCACCGGGGGTTACTGAAGCTTTCTTT
TRBV4-3	once	TRBJ2-2	.	CASSQEGTVTGELFF	TGCGCCAGCAGCCAAGAGGGGACGGTCACCGGGGAGCTGTTTTTT